The sample holds one count of the clone carrying this T cell receptor beta chain. What it binds is unknown. CDR3 length: 15 amino acids. V lost 3 bases and J lost 8; bases outside the gene matches: 4. Per the germline V gene, CDR1 is SGHRS and CDR2 is YFSETQ. This sample was included in a study of cytomegalovirus exposure and HLA in healthy donors. Study-level information: The 110 or so validation repertoires used the same platform as the approximately 700 first-cohort repertoires, a later analysis reported. Whole-study results and caveats: Three chains linked to CMV were shown in vitro to be specific for CMV antigens.

Clones were read by immunoSEQ multiplex PCR, and TCRdb kept only the in-frame ones, dropping some. There are about 54,000 clones in the sample; roughly 89% occur only once, and roughly 8% lies in the top ten. The donors were in the approximately 110-subject validation cohort; that cohort was separate from the roughly 660-subject first cohort. The rearrangement joins TRBV5-1 to TRBJ1-6; the match to TRBD1 covers 11 bases. The clonotype was recovered from a young woman in good health and CMV-seropositive. Sequencing was performed on PBMCs. In DNA, the CDR3 is TGCGCCAGCAGCTCCCGGACAGGGGGCGATTCACCCCTCCACTTT. It codes for CASSSRTGGDSPLHF.